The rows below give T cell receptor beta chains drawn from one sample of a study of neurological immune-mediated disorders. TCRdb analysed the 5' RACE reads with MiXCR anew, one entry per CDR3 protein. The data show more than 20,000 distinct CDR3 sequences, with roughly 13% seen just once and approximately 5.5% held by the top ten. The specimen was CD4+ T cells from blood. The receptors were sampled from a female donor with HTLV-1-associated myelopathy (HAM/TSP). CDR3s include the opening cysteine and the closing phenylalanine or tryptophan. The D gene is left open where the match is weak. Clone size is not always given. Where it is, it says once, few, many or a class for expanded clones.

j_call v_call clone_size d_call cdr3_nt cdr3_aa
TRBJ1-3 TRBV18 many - TGTGCCAGCGAACGGGACAACTCTGGAAACACCATATATTTT CASERDNSGNTIYF
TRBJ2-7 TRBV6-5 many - TGTGCCAGCAGTTATAGGGAGCCGTATGGCTACGAGCAGTACTTC CASSYREPYGYEQYF
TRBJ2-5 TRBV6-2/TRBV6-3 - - TGTGCCAGCAGTTACTCGAGGGGTTTCACCGATACGCAGTACTTC CASSYSRGFTDTQYF
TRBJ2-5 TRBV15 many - TGTGCCACCAGCAGAGATCGAGCCTCCCAGACCCAGTACTTC CATSRDRASQTQYF
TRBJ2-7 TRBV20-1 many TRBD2 TGCAGTGCTAGACCTTCCGCCGGGACTAGCGGGGGACTCTCCTACGAGCAGTACTTC CSARPSAGTSGGLSYEQYF
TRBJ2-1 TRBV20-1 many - TGCAGTGCTAGTTCGGTAAGGGGACATTACAATGAGCAGTTCTTC CSASSVRGHYNEQFF
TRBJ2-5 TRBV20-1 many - TGCAGTGCTAGAGATGGGGAGACCCAGTACTTC CSARDGETQYF
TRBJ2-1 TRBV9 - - TGTGCCAGCAGCGTGGGGACTTACAATGAGCAGTTCTTC CASSVGTYNEQFF
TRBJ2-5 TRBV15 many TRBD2 TGTGCCATTTCGAGGGGAGCGGGGGGAGTAGAGACCCAGTACTTC CAISRGAGGVETQYF
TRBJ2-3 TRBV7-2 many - TGTGCCAGCAGCTTACACTCGGTGGGAACAGATACGCAGTATTTT CASSLHSVGTDTQYF
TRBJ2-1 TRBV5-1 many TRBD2 TGCGCCAGCAGAGAGGGGACTACCTACAATGAGCAGTTCTTC CASREGTTYNEQFF
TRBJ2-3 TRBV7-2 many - TGTGCCAGCAGCTTAAGAAGCGGAGACACAGATACGCAGTATTTT CASSLRSGDTDTQYF
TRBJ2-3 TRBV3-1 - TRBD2 TGTGCCAGCAGCCTAGCGGGAGGGCCATCCGATACGCAGTATTTT CASSLAGGPSDTQYF
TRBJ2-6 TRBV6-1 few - TGTGCCAGCAGTGAAGCAGGGGGTGGCGTCCTGACTTTC CASSEAGGGVLTF
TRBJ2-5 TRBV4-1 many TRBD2 TGCGCCAGCAGCCAGGGTAGCGGGAGTTGGGAGACCCAGTACTTC CASSQGSGSWETQYF
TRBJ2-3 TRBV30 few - TGTGCCTGGAGACGCGGGGTGCAGCATACGCAGTATTTT CAWRRGVQHTQYF
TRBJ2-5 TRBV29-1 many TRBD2 TGCAGCGTTGATACAGCGGGGGGGCACAGTACCCAGTACTTC CSVDTAGGHSTQYF
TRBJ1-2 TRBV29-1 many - TGCAGCGTTGAAGAAGTAGGCGATGGCTACACCTTC CSVEEVGDGYTF
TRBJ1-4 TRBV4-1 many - TGCGCCAGCAGCCAAGACCGGGGAAGGGAAAAACTGTTTTTT CASSQDRGREKLFF
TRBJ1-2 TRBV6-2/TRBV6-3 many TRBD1 TGTGCCAGCCGACAGGGGTTGACCTACACCTTC CASRQGLTYTF
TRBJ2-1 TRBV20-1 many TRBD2 TGCAGTGCTAGAGATCCGACTAGCGGGGGGTCGGATGAGCAGTTCTTC CSARDPTSGGSDEQFF
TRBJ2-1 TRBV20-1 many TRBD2 TGCAGTGCTAGAGTTCTCGGGGGGTACGAGCAGTTCTTC CSARVLGGYEQFF
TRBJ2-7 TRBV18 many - TGTGCCAGCTCACCTTCGCGAGCGGTATCCTACGAGCAGTACTTC CASSPSRAVSYEQYF
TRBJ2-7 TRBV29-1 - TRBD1 TGCAGCGTCGACGGACAGGGCGGCTACGAGCAGTACTTC CSVDGQGGYEQYF
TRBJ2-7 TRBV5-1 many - TGCGCCAGCAGTTACCGCCCCCCGTCACGCGGTGAGCAATACGAGCAGTACTTC CASSYRPPSRGEQYEQYF
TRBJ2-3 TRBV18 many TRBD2 TGTGCCAGCTCACCACTTCTAGCGGGTCAGGATACGCAGTATTTT CASSPLLAGQDTQYF
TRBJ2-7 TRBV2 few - TGTGCCAGCAGTGAGTACCTTGGGCAGTACTTC CASSEYLGQYF
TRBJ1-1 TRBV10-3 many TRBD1 TGTGCCACCGGGGACAGATACATGAACACTGAAGCTTTCTTT CATGDRYMNTEAFF
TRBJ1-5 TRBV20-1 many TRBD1 TGCAGTGCTTCCCGGGACAGGGTAGGGAACAATCAGCCCCAGCATTTT CSASRDRVGNNQPQHF
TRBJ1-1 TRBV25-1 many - TGTGCCAGCAAGGCGAACACTGAAGCTTTCTTT CASKANTEAFF
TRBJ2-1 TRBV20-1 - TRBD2 TGCAGTGCTAGGAGCGGGAACAATGAGCAGTTCTTC CSARSGNNEQFF
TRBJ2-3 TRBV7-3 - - TGTGCCAGCGACCTAGGGGGGGGCACAGATACGCAGTATTTT CASDLGGGTDTQYF
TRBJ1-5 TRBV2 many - TGTGCCAGCAGGGGGACAAGTAATCAGCCCCAGCATTTT CASRGTSNQPQHF
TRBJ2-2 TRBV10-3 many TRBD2 TGTGCCATCGGGACTAGCGGGAGGACGAACACCGGGGAGCTGTTTTTT CAIGTSGRTNTGELFF
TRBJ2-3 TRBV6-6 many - TGTGCCAGCTCGTCTCGTGGTACGCAGTATTTT CASSSRGTQYF
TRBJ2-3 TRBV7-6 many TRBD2 TGTGCCAGCGCGGGGGGCGGGGCAGATACGCAGTATTTT CASAGGGADTQYF
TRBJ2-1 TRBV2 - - TGTGCCATCAGTGAAGGACCAACAGGGGAGCAGTTCTTC CAISEGPTGEQFF
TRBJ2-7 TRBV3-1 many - TGTGCCAGCAGCCAAGTACCCCGAGGATCCTCCTACGAGCAGTACTTC CASSQVPRGSSYEQYF
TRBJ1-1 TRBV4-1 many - TGCGCCAGCAGCCAAGTCCCTAACACTGAAGCTTTCTTT CASSQVPNTEAFF
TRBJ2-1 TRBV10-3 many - TGTGCCATCAGTGAGTCGGGGTTGAACTACAATGAGCAGTTCTTC CAISESGLNYNEQFF
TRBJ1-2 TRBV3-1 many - TGTGCCAGCAGCCAAGGGGCGGGTAACTATGGCTACACCTTC CASSQGAGNYGYTF
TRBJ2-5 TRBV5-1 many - TGCGCCAGCAGCTTGTCGGCGGGGAACCAAGAGACCCAGTACTTC CASSLSAGNQETQYF